This TCR beta chain appears in the sequencing data of a study of metastatic and nonmetastatic thyroid tumors. Study overall: It was across blood and tumor or nodule tissue from malignant and benign thyroid patients that repertoires were compared. Study observations and caveats: Reports indicated that malignant thyroid tumors showed significantly higher TCR beta diversity than benign nodules did, in blood and tumor.

In this sample, this clone turned up many times. Its antigen is not identified. All patients were untreated before thyroid surgery. This CDR3 region has 13 residues. Per germline, CDR1 SGHDT and CDR2 YYEEEE. V was pared by 9 bases and J by 1 base, with 14 bases between. Original methodology: CDR3 was compared across clinicopathological groups, and the resulting differences were used to build a distant-metastasis classifier for papillary thyroid cancer. Using MiXCR, TCRdb re-called clones from the PCR reads. These V and J calls are TCRdb output, not the study's own analysis. The repertoire holds tens of thousands of clones, with roughly 12% as singletons.

What was sequenced was blood. This sequence was found in a male donor with papillary thyroid cancer or a benign thyroid nodule (not recorded which). Some clones in this sample may be carry-over from other donors' samples. The rearrangement uses TRBV5-6 and TRBJ2-7, with D possibly called TRBD1 or TRBD2 (6 bases each). The CDR3 region has the DNA TGTGCCACTCACGGGGGCGCTTCCTACGAGCAGTACTTC. Translated: CATHGGASYEQYF. Looking up the rest from reference TRBV5-6 and TRBJ2-7 gives the full variable domain: DAGVTQSPTHLIKTRGQQVTLRCSPKSGHDTVSWYQQALGQGPQFIFQYYEEEERQRGNFPDRFSGHQFPNYSSELNVNALLLGDSALYLCATHGGASYEQYFGPGTRLTVT.